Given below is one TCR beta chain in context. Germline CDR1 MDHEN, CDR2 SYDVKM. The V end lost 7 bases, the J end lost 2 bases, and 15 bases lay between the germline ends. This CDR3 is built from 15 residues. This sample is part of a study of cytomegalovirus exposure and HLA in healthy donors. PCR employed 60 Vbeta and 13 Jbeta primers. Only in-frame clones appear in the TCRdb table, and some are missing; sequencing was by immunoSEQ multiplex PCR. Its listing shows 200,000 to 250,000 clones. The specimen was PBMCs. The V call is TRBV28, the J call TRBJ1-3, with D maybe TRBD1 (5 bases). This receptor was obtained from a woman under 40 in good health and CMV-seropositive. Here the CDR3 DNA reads TGTGCCAGCACCTTGGGCGGGGCAACTGGAAACACCATATATTTT. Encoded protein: CASTLGGATGNTIYF.